The rows below give T cell receptor beta chains drawn from one sample of a study of T cells in Graves' hyperthyroidism and ophthalmopathy. TCRdb used MiXCR to reprocess the multiplex PCR reads, holding one entry per CDR3 protein. The sample shows about 560,000 distinct CDR3 sequences, roughly a sixth of them seen only once. Sequenced material: blood. Receptor source: a young woman with Graves' hyperthyroidism. Each CDR3 is given with its conserved first and last residue. Fields, in order: J gene, V gene, D gene, clone size, CDR3 DNA, CDR3 protein. The D gene is left open where the match is weak. The size entry is marked missing in some rows and otherwise reads once, few, many or a size class.

j_call: TRBJ2-4; v_call: TRBV4-3; d_call: .; clone_size: few; cdr3_nt: TGCGCCAGCAGCCAAGTTGAGTTTGGGGCAGCCAAAAACATTCAGTACTTC; cdr3_aa: CASSQVEFGAAKNIQYF
j_call: TRBJ2-7; v_call: TRBV20-1; d_call: .; clone_size: many; cdr3_nt: TGCAGTGTACCACTCGCGGGGCATTTCTACGAGCAGTACTTC; cdr3_aa: CSVPLAGHFYEQYF
j_call: TRBJ2-6; v_call: TRBV6-5; d_call: TRBD1; clone_size: .; cdr3_nt: TGTGCCAGCAGTTACACCAGGACAGGGTCAGGCGCTGGGGCCAACGTCCTGACTTTC; cdr3_aa: CASSYTRTGSGAGANVLTF
j_call: TRBJ2-3; v_call: TRBV28; d_call: TRBD1; clone_size: .; cdr3_nt: TGTGCCAGCAGTCCACCGGACAGGGGGCAATACGCAGATACGCAGTATTTT; cdr3_aa: CASSPPDRGQYADTQYF
j_call: TRBJ1-5; v_call: TRBV24-1; d_call: .; clone_size: few; cdr3_nt: TGTGCCACCAGTGATCCAGATCAGCCCCAGCATTTT; cdr3_aa: CATSDPDQPQHF
j_call: TRBJ2-2; v_call: TRBV4-3; d_call: .; clone_size: many; cdr3_nt: TGTGCCAGCAGCCGTACCGGGGAGCTGTTTTTT; cdr3_aa: CASSRTGELFF
j_call: TRBJ2-7; v_call: TRBV28; d_call: .; clone_size: .; cdr3_nt: TGTGCCAGCAGTTTATGGCTCAATCCACGCTACGAGCAGTACTTC; cdr3_aa: CASSLWLNPRYEQYF
j_call: TRBJ2-4; v_call: TRBV6-1; d_call: .; clone_size: .; cdr3_nt: TGTGCCATTAGATGGGATGGGGCAGCCAAAAACATTCAGTACTTC; cdr3_aa: CAIRWDGAAKNIQYF
j_call: TRBJ1-5; v_call: TRBV6-1; d_call: .; clone_size: few; cdr3_nt: TGTGCCAGCAGCGCAGGGGATAATAGCAATCAGCCCCAGCATTTT; cdr3_aa: CASSAGDNSNQPQHF
j_call: TRBJ1-6; v_call: TRBV6-2/TRBV6-3; d_call: TRBD1; clone_size: few; cdr3_nt: TGTGCCAGCAGCAACAGGGGTAATTCACCCCTCCACTTT; cdr3_aa: CASSNRGNSPLHF
j_call: TRBJ2-7; v_call: TRBV11-2; d_call: .; clone_size: many; cdr3_nt: TGTGCCAGCCAAGGGGGGACCTACTACGAGCAGTACTTC; cdr3_aa: CASQGGTYYEQYF
j_call: TRBJ2-5; v_call: TRBV6-1; d_call: TRBD2; clone_size: few; cdr3_nt: TGTGCCAGCAGCCACGGACTAGCCCTGCAAGAGACCCAGTACTTC; cdr3_aa: CASSHGLALQETQYF
j_call: TRBJ2-3; v_call: TRBV6-1; d_call: TRBD2; clone_size: .; cdr3_nt: TGTGCCAGCAGGGATGGACTAGCGGGGTCAGATACGCAGTATTTT; cdr3_aa: CASRDGLAGSDTQYF
j_call: TRBJ2-1; v_call: TRBV28; d_call: TRBD2; clone_size: many; cdr3_nt: TGTGCCAGCAGTTTTGCCTTTAGCGGGAGGGGGAAGGATGAGCAGTTCTTC; cdr3_aa: CASSFAFSGRGKDEQFF
j_call: TRBJ1-1; v_call: TRBV6-2/TRBV6-3; d_call: TRBD1; clone_size: many; cdr3_nt: TGTGCCAGCAGTTACTCGCGTAAGCAGGGGGCGAACACTGAAGCTTTCTTT; cdr3_aa: CASSYSRKQGANTEAFF
j_call: TRBJ1-2; v_call: TRBV5-1; d_call: .; clone_size: .; cdr3_nt: TGCGCCAGCAGCTGGGGAAGTTATGGCTACACCTTC; cdr3_aa: CASSWGSYGYTF
j_call: TRBJ2-1; v_call: TRBV7-2; d_call: .; clone_size: many; cdr3_nt: TGTGCCAGCAGCCCAAGGACAGATAATGAGCAGTTCTTC; cdr3_aa: CASSPRTDNEQFF
j_call: TRBJ2-1; v_call: TRBV5-1; d_call: .; clone_size: few; cdr3_nt: TGCGCCAGCAGCTTGGGGGGACCTGACCTTGAGCAGTTCTTC; cdr3_aa: CASSLGGPDLEQFF
j_call: TRBJ1-4; v_call: TRBV29-1; d_call: TRBD1; clone_size: few; cdr3_nt: TGCAGCGTTGCTACAGGGGGCAGGCTAACGACTAATGAAAAACTGTTTTTT; cdr3_aa: CSVATGGRLTTNEKLFF
j_call: TRBJ2-1; v_call: TRBV27; d_call: TRBD2; clone_size: many; cdr3_nt: TGTGCCAGCAAACTCAGCGGGAGGTCCTACAATGAGCAGTTCTTC; cdr3_aa: CASKLSGRSYNEQFF
j_call: TRBJ2-7; v_call: TRBV5-6; d_call: .; clone_size: .; cdr3_nt: TGTGCCAGCAGCTCCGGACCGGCCCTACTACGAGAGCAGTACTTC; cdr3_aa: CASSSGPALLREQYF
j_call: TRBJ2-7; v_call: TRBV19; d_call: TRBD1; clone_size: .; cdr3_nt: TGTGCCAGTAGTTTCCGACAGGGGTTCTACGAGCAGTACTTC; cdr3_aa: CASSFRQGFYEQYF
j_call: TRBJ1-1; v_call: TRBV11-2; d_call: .; clone_size: many; cdr3_nt: TGTGCCAGCAGCTTAGAAGGGGCGGGGAACACTGAAGCTTTCTTT; cdr3_aa: CASSLEGAGNTEAFF
j_call: TRBJ1-2; v_call: TRBV6-1; d_call: .; clone_size: .; cdr3_nt: TGTGCCAGCAGTACCTCGGCAGGATCTGGCTACACCTTC; cdr3_aa: CASSTSAGSGYTF
j_call: TRBJ2-1; v_call: TRBV6-5; d_call: TRBD2; clone_size: .; cdr3_nt: TGTGCCAGCAGTTACAAAGCGGGGGGGAAACAGTTCTTC; cdr3_aa: CASSYKAGGKQFF
j_call: TRBJ1-2; v_call: TRBV12-3/TRBV12-4; d_call: .; clone_size: .; cdr3_nt: TGTGCCAGCAGTTTTGGGAGGGGGGACTATGGCTACACCTTC; cdr3_aa: CASSFGRGDYGYTF
j_call: TRBJ2-1; v_call: TRBV7-2; d_call: .; clone_size: many; cdr3_nt: TGTGCCAGCTCCCGGACTGCCCTCAATGAGCAGTTCTTC; cdr3_aa: CASSRTALNEQFF
j_call: TRBJ2-7; v_call: TRBV12-3/TRBV12-4; d_call: .; clone_size: few; cdr3_nt: TGTGCCAGCGGGGGGGCATCACCCTTAAGTTACGAGCAGTACTTC; cdr3_aa: CASGGASPLSYEQYF
j_call: TRBJ1-1; v_call: TRBV20-1; d_call: .; clone_size: many; cdr3_nt: TGCAGTGCTAGAGACCGAGGGTCGGGCACTGAAGCTTTCTTT; cdr3_aa: CSARDRGSGTEAFF
j_call: TRBJ2-4; v_call: TRBV11-3; d_call: .; clone_size: many; cdr3_nt: TGTGCCAGCAGCCACGGAGGAGGAGCCAAAAACATTCAGTACTTC; cdr3_aa: CASSHGGGAKNIQYF
j_call: TRBJ2-3; v_call: TRBV18; d_call: TRBD1; clone_size: many; cdr3_nt: TGTGCCAGCTCACCAGCAGGGGACAGGAGCACAGATACGCAGTATTTT; cdr3_aa: CASSPAGDRSTDTQYF
j_call: TRBJ2-7; v_call: TRBV11-2; d_call: .; clone_size: many; cdr3_nt: TGTGCCAGCAGTCTCCAGGCCGGGAACCTCGTAAATCACTACGAGCAGTACTTC; cdr3_aa: CASSLQAGNLVNHYEQYF
j_call: TRBJ2-1; v_call: TRBV9; d_call: TRBD2; clone_size: many; cdr3_nt: TGTGCCAGCAGCGTAGAGGTAGCGGGAGGGCCAAATGAGCAGTTCTTC; cdr3_aa: CASSVEVAGGPNEQFF
j_call: TRBJ2-7; v_call: TRBV4-2; d_call: .; clone_size: .; cdr3_nt: TGTGCCAGCAGCCAAGATAATTCCGGCCGACAGTACTTC; cdr3_aa: CASSQDNSGRQYF
j_call: TRBJ2-7; v_call: TRBV20-1; d_call: TRBD2; clone_size: .; cdr3_nt: TGCAGTGCTAGAGCCCAGCGGGAGGTTTTCGACGAGCAGTACTTC; cdr3_aa: CSARAQREVFDEQYF
j_call: TRBJ2-1; v_call: TRBV5-1; d_call: TRBD2; clone_size: .; cdr3_nt: TGCGCCAGCAGCTTGGTCCGAGGTAGCGGGGGGTACGAGCAGTTCTTC; cdr3_aa: CASSLVRGSGGYEQFF
j_call: TRBJ2-2; v_call: TRBV12-3/TRBV12-4; d_call: TRBD2; clone_size: many; cdr3_nt: TGTGCCAGCAGCCCCACTAGCGGGGCGAACACCGGGGAGCTGTTTTTT; cdr3_aa: CASSPTSGANTGELFF
j_call: TRBJ2-2; v_call: TRBV10-3; d_call: TRBD2; clone_size: .; cdr3_nt: TGTGCCATCAGTGAGTCGATGGTAGGGACTAGTGGCACCGGGGAGCTGTTTTTT; cdr3_aa: CAISESMVGTSGTGELFF
j_call: TRBJ1-3; v_call: TRBV27; d_call: .; clone_size: .; cdr3_nt: TGTGCCAGCAGTCCCGGGCTGTTGGCTGGAAACACCATATATTTT; cdr3_aa: CASSPGLLAGNTIYF
j_call: TRBJ2-1; v_call: TRBV12-3/TRBV12-4; d_call: .; clone_size: many; cdr3_nt: TGTGCCAGCAGGAAACAAGCCCTCTATGAGCAGTTCTTC; cdr3_aa: CASRKQALYEQFF
j_call: TRBJ2-3; v_call: TRBV6-2/TRBV6-3; d_call: .; clone_size: few; cdr3_nt: TGTGCCAGCAGTTACTGGCGGGGAGGCACAGATACGCAGTATTTT; cdr3_aa: CASSYWRGGTDTQYF
j_call: TRBJ2-1; v_call: TRBV27; d_call: TRBD2; clone_size: .; cdr3_nt: TGTGCCAGCAGTGGACTAGCGGACTCCTACAATGAGCAGTTCTTC; cdr3_aa: CASSGLADSYNEQFF
j_call: TRBJ2-7; v_call: TRBV7-2; d_call: TRBD1; clone_size: many; cdr3_nt: TGTGCCAGCAGCCCCCAACTGGACAGGACCGAGCAGTACTTC; cdr3_aa: CASSPQLDRTEQYF
j_call: TRBJ2-1; v_call: TRBV4-3; d_call: .; clone_size: few; cdr3_nt: TGCGCCAGCAGCCAAGTCGGTTTAGGCGGCAGGGCGCAGTTCTTC; cdr3_aa: CASSQVGLGGRAQFF
j_call: TRBJ1-2; v_call: TRBV4-2; d_call: .; clone_size: .; cdr3_nt: TGTGCCAGCAGCCAAGATCCGGGGACAAACTATGGCTACACCTTC; cdr3_aa: CASSQDPGTNYGYTF
j_call: TRBJ1-2; v_call: TRBV20-1; d_call: TRBD1; clone_size: .; cdr3_nt: TGCAGTGCTCTCGGGACAGGGGGTTTCTCTAACTATGGCTACACCTTC; cdr3_aa: CSALGTGGFSNYGYTF
j_call: TRBJ2-1; v_call: TRBV7-9; d_call: .; clone_size: .; cdr3_nt: TGTGCCAGCAGCTTAGCCCGGGGCGGGTACGAGCAGTTCTTC; cdr3_aa: CASSLARGGYEQFF
j_call: TRBJ2-4; v_call: TRBV15; d_call: .; clone_size: .; cdr3_nt: TGTGCCACCAGCAGAGTGGAGGGGAGACACATTCAGTACTTC; cdr3_aa: CATSRVEGRHIQYF
j_call: TRBJ1-2; v_call: TRBV2; d_call: .; clone_size: many; cdr3_nt: TGTGCCAGCAGCGGATCTAACTATGGCTACACCTTC; cdr3_aa: CASSGSNYGYTF